This TCR beta chain emerged from a study of vaccination effects on CD4 cells after COVID-19. Study observations and caveats: Both infection-induced and vaccine-induced clones contracted markedly at late post-vaccination timepoints.

The CDR3 extends over 15 amino acids. Germline loops: CDR1 MNHEY, CDR2 SMNVEV (reference sequence). V was clipped by 3 bases and J by 6 bases; unmatched bases: 6. Some clones are missing from TCRdb's copy, which holds only in-frame ones; the method was immunoSEQ multiplex PCR. The profile covers about 24,000 clones, with 60% to 75% appearing a single time and more than 8.5% taken by the ten largest. Using viral peptide pools, the ViraFEST assay grew out antigen-specific CD4+ T cells prior to sequencing. After around nine days in culture, the CD4+ T cells were isolated. All participants had two doses of either the BNT162b2 or mRNA-1273 vaccine. Wells of roughly 2.1 million PBMC each were grown with 10 IU/ml IL-2 and approximately 10 ug/ml peptides. In the case of this clone: Its antigen is currently unknown.

Sequenced material: CD4+ T cells from PBMCs cultured with HCoV-NL63 spike peptides, taken after COVID-19 vaccination. The V and J genes are TRBV27 and TRBJ2-7; 12 bases align to TRBD1. The receptor was isolated from a human donor who received a COVID-19 vaccine. The CDR3 region has the DNA TGTGCCAGCAGTTTTTTGGGGACAGGGGGCTCCGAGCAGTACTTC. Translating it yields CASSFLGTGGSEQYF.